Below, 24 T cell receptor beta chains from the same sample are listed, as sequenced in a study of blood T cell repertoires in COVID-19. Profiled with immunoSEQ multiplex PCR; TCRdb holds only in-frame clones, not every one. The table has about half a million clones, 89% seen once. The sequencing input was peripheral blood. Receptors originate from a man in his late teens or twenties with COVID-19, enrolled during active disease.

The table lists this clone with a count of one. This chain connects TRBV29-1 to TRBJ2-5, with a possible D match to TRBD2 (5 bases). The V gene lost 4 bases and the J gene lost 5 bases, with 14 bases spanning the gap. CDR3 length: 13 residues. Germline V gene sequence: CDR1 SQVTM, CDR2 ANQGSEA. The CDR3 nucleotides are TGCAGCGTTGCAGGCGGGTCGGAGGAGACCCAGTACTTC. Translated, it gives CSVAGGSEETQYF.

The CDR3 bases are TGTGCCAGCAGTCGTAGCGGGAGTGGGGACAATGAGCAGTTCTTC. This gives the protein CASSRSGSGDNEQFF. V gene TRBV6-5 combines with J gene TRBJ2-1; 9 positions match TRBD2. Germline V gives CDR1 MNHEY, CDR2 SVGAGI. The CDR3 sequence is 15 residues long. V was clipped by 5 bases and J by 5 bases; unmatched bases: 7.

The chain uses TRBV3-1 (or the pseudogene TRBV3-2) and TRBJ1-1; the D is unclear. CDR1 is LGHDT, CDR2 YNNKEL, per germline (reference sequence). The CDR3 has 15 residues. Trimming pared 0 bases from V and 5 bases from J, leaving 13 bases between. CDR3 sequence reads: CASSQDASGRTEAFF. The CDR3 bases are TGTGCCAGCAGCCAAGATGCCAGCGGAAGGACTGAAGCTTTCTTT.

CDR3 coding DNA: TGTGCCAGCAGCCTCCAGGGGGGACAGGGAGTAGGCGAGCAGTACTTC. Residues: CASSLQGGQGVGEQYF. J is TRBJ2-7 and V is TRBV3-1 (or the pseudogene TRBV3-2), with 9 bases identical to TRBD1. Germline V gene data show CDR1 as LGHDT and CDR2 as YNNKEL (reference sequence). The CDR3 is made up of 16 amino acids. With 4 bases clipped from V and 6 bases from J, the junction kept 13 bases outside the gene matches.

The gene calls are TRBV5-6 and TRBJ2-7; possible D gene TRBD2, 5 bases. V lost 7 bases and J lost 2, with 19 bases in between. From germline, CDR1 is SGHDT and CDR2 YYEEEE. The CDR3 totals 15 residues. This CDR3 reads CASPTPGKRAYEQYF. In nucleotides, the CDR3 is TGTGCCAGCCCCACCCCGGGGAAGAGGGCCTACGAGCAGTACTTC.

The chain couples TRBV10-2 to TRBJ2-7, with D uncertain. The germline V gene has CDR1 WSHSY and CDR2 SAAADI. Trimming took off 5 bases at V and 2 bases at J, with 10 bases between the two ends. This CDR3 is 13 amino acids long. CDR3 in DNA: TGCGCCAGCAGTAGAGGCGGAACCTACGAGCAGTACTTC. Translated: CASSRGGTYEQYF.

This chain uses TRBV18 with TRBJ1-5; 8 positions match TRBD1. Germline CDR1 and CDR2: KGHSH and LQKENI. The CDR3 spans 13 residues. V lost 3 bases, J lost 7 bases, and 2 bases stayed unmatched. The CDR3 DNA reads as TGTGCCAGCTCACCGGACAGGGCGCAGCCCCAGCATTTT. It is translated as CASSPDRAQPQHF.

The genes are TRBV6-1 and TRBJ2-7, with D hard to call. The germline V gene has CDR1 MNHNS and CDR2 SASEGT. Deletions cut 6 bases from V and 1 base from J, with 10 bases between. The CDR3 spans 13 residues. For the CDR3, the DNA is TGTGCCAGCAGCCCGACTGGGTCCTACGAGCAGTACTTC. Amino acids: CASSPTGSYEQYF.

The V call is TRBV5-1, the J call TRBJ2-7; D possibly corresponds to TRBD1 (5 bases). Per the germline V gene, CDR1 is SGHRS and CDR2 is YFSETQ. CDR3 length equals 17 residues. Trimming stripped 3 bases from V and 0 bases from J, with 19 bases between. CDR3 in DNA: TGCGCCAGCAGCTGGGCCGGCCTGACAGATAGCTCCTACGAGCAGTACTTC. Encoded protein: CASSWAGLTDSSYEQYF.

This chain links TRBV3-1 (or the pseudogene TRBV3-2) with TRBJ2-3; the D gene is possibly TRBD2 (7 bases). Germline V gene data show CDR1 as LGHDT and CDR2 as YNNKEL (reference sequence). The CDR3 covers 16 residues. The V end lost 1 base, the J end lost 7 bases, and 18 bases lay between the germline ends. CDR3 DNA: TGTGCCAGCAGCCAAGTTGGAGGGGGGGATAGACATACGCAGTATTTT. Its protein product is CASSQVGGGDRHTQYF.

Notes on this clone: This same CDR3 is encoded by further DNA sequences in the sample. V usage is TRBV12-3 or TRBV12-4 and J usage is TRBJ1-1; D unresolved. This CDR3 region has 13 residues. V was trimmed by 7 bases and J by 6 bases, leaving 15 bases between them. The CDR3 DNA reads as TGTGCCAGCACCAAAGGTCAGCGGGCTGAAGCTTTCTTT. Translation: CASTKGQRAEAFF.

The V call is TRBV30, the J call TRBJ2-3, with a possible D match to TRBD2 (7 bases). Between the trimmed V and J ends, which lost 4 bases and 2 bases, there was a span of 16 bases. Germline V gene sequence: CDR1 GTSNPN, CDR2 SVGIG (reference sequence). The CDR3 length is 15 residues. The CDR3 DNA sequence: TGTGCCTGGATAGAACGGGGGGCGGTCACAGATACGCAGTATTTT. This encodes CAWIERGAVTDTQYF.

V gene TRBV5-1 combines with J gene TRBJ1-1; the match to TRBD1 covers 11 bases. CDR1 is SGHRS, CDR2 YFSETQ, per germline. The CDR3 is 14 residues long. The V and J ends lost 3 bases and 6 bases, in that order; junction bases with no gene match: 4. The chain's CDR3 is CASSSGQGASEAFF. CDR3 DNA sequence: TGCGCCAGCAGCTCCGGACAGGGGGCCTCTGAAGCTTTCTTT. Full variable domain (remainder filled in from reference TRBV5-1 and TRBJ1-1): KAGVTQTPRYLIKTRGQQVTLSCSPISGHRSVSWYQQTPGQGLQFLFEYFSETQRNKGNFPGRFSGRQFSNSRSEMNVSTLELGDSALYLCASSSGQGASEAFFGQGTRLTVV.

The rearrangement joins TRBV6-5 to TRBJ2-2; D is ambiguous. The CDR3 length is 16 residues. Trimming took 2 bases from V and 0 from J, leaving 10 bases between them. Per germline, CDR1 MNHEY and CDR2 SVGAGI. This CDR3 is CASSYAADPNTGELFF. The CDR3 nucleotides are TGTGCCAGCAGTTACGCGGCCGACCCGAACACCGGGGAGCTGTTTTTT.

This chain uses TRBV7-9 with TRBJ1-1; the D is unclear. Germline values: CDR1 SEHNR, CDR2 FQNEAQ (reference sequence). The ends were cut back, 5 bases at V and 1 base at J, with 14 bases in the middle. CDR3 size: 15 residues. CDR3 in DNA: TGTGCCAGCAGCCAAACCCGTACAGAGAACACTGAAGCTTTCTTT. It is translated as CASSQTRTENTEAFF.

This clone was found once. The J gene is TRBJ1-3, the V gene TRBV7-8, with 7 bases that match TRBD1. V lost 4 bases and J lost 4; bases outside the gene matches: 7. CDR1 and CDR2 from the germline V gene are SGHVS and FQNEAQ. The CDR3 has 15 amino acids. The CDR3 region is CASSSYRGTGNTIYF. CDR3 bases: TGTGCCAGCAGCTCATACAGGGGAACCGGAAACACCATATATTTT.

CDR3 nucleotides: TGTGCCAGCAGACGGCGGGGACCCATCAATGAGCAGTTCTTC. It codes for CASRRRGPINEQFF. The chain carries TRBV6-5 and TRBJ2-1; maybe TRBD2 (6 bases). This CDR3 contains 14 residues. Trimming removed 6 bases from V and 6 bases from J, with 15 bases in between. CDR1 and CDR2 (germline): MNHEY, SVGAGI.

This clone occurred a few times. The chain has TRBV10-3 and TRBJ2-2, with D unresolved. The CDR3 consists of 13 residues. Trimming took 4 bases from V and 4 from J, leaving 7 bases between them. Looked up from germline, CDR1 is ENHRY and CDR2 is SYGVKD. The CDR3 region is CAISAPSTGELFF. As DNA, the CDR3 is TGTGCCATCAGTGCCCCCAGCACCGGGGAGCTGTTTTTT.

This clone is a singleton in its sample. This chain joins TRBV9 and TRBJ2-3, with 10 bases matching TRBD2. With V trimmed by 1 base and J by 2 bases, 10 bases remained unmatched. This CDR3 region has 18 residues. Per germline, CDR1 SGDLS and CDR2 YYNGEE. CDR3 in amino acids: CASSVSLGLAGDTDTQYF. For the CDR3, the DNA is TGTGCCAGCAGCGTATCCCTTGGGCTAGCGGGAGACACAGATACGCAGTATTTT.

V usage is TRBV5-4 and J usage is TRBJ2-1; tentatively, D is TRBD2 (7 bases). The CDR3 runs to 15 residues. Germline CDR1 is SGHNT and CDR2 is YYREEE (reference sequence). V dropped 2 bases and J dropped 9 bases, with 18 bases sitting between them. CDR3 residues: CASSFPSGEGGEQFF. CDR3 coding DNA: TGTGCCAGCAGCTTCCCGTCAGGGGAGGGGGGTGAGCAGTTCTTC.

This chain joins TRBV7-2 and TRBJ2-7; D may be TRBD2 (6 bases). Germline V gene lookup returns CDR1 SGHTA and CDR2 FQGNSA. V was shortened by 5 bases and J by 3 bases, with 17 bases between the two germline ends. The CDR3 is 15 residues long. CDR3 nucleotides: TGTGCCAGCAGCCTAGTCATTTACGGGGGCTACGAGCAGTACTTC. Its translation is CASSLVIYGGYEQYF. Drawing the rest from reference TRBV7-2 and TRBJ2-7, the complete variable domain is GAGVSQSPSNKVTEKGKDVELRCDPISGHTALYWYRQSLGQGLEFLIYFQGNSAPDKSGLPSDRFSAERTGGSVSTLTIQRTQQEDSAVYLCASSLVIYGGYEQYFGPGTRLTVT.

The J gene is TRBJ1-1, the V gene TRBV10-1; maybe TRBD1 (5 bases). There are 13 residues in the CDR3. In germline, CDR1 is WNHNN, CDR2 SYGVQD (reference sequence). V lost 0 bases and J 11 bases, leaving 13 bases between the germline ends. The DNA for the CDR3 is TGCGCCAGCAGTGAGTCCCAGGGCCATAGGGCTTTCTTT. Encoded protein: CASSESQGHRAFF.

CDR3 nucleotides: TGTGCCAGCAGCTTAGGACAGGGGGCCATCCCCTACGAGCAGTACTTC. Its protein product is CASSLGQGAIPYEQYF. The J gene is TRBJ2-7, the V gene TRBV7-8; 10 bases are a match to TRBD1. Trimming cost V 1 base and J 2 bases; bases outside gene matches: 5. The germline CDR1 and CDR2 sequences are SGHVS and FQNEAQ. The CDR3 length is 16 residues.

DNA of the CDR3: TGTGCCAGCAGCCAAGATCAGCGGCGCCAAGCTTTCTTT. Amino acids: CASSQDQRRQAFF. This sequence joins TRBV3-1 (or the pseudogene TRBV3-2) and TRBJ1-1; D call uncertain. This CDR3 contains 13 residues. V lost 0 bases, J lost 9 bases, and 11 bases lay in between. Germline V CDR1 and CDR2: LGHDT, YNNKEL (reference sequence).